This section outlines one T cell receptor beta chain sequence together with its context. This entry belongs to a study of glioma-infiltrating T cells after dendritic cell vaccination. Background on the study: Dendritic cell vaccine was injected intradermally three times, biweekly.

The primer mix had 60 V beta and 13 J beta primers. Assay used: immunoSEQ multiplex PCR; TCRdb lists only in-frame clones, some missing. In the table there are 35,000 to 40,000 clones, just under 85% of which are singletons. No glioblastoma patient carried an isocitrate dehydrogenase mutation. This clonotype was obtained from a human donor with glioblastoma. Sequences were derived from blood, sampled before dendritic cell vaccination.

Here the CDR3 reads CAWRGQGMKQYF. DNA of the CDR3: TGTGCCTGGAGGGGGCAGGGAATGAAGCAGTACTTC. The chain is built from TRBV30 and TRBJ2-7; TRBD1 might be the D (5 bases). Trimming left V 3 bases short and J 8 bases short, with 14 bases between. CDR1 and CDR2 from the germline V gene are GTSNPN and SVGIG (reference sequence). The CDR3 contains 12 residues.